Listed here are 7 T cell receptor beta chains from one sample, sequenced in a study of T-cell memory formation after mild COVID-19. TCRdb re-derived calls from the 5' RACE reads in MiXCR, one entry per CDR3 protein. This sample has under 200,000 distinct CDR3 sequences, with roughly 11% found just once. The sequencing input was PBMCs or a T cell subset sorted from them (not recorded which). All receptors derive from a man younger than 30 who had mild COVID-19 (a few samples of this study predate the infection). Cell type and time point are not known.

The chain couples TRBV9 to TRBJ2-7, with TRBD1 matching over 11 bases. CDR1 SGDLS and CDR2 YYNGEE come from the germline V gene. This CDR3 is 15 amino acids long. J gave up 0 bases and V 2 bases, and 1 base lay outside the gene matches. The CDR3 nucleotides are TGTGCCAGCAGCGTCGGGACAGGGGGCTCCTACGAGCAGTACTTC. Translation gives CASSVGTGGSYEQYF.

This clonotype was seen only a few times. This chain links TRBV7-2 with TRBJ2-7; D ambiguous. Germline V gives CDR1 SGHTA, CDR2 FQGNSA. The CDR3 is 12 residues long. V was cut by 4 bases and J by 9 bases, with 13 bases left in between. CDR3 nucleotides: TGTGCCAGCAGCTGGGGAAATATGGGGCAGTACTTC. Amino acid sequence: CASSWGNMGQYF. Looking up the rest from reference TRBV7-2 and TRBJ2-7 gives the full variable domain: GAGVSQSPSNKVTEKGKDVELRCDPISGHTALYWYRQSLGQGLEFLIYFQGNSAPDKSGLPSDRFSAERTGGSVSTLTIQRTQQEDSAVYLCASSWGNMGQYFGPGTRLTVT.

V is TRBV5-1 and J is TRBJ2-1; maybe TRBD1 (5 bases). This CDR3 contains 13 residues. Germline values: CDR1 SGHRS, CDR2 YFSETQ. Trimming pared 7 bases from V and 5 bases from J, leaving 13 bases between. The CDR3 nucleotides read TGCGCCAGCTGCTCCCAAGGGGACAATGAGCAGTTCTTC. Translated: CASCSQGDNEQFF.

This clonotype was seen more than once but under ten times. The chain combines TRBV4-1 with TRBJ2-3; possibly TRBD1 for D (6 bases). This CDR3 spans 17 amino acids. Trimming stripped 4 bases from V and 0 bases from J, with 17 bases between. Germline V gene sequence: CDR1 MGHRA, CDR2 YSYEKL. The DNA of the CDR3 is TGCGCCAGCAGCCGGACAGTTTACCCAACTAGCACAGATACGCAGTATTTT. As protein: CASSRTVYPTSTDTQYF.

Ten or more counts support this clonotype. This chain joins TRBV3-2 and TRBJ2-7; the table's D call of TRBD1 was not tested on the DNA. TRBV3-2 is a known pseudogene. The CDR3 extends over 14 amino acids. CDR3 amino acids: CASSHRTENYEQYF. Written as DNA, the CDR3 is TGTGCCAGCAGCCATAGGACAGAAAATTACGAGCAGTACTTC.

The DNA for the CDR3 is TGTGCCAGCAGCCCCGACAGGATACGGGCTTTCTTT. It codes for CASSPDRIRAFF. V and J are TRBV4-2 and TRBJ1-1; D perhaps matches TRBD1 (6 bases). With 4 bases removed from V and 11 bases from J, the gap between germline ends came to 14 bases. Germline V gives CDR1 LGHNA, CDR2 YNFKEQ. The length of the CDR3 is 12 residues.

This clonotype was recorded many times. Germline and junction disagree at one end, which may indicate a read error. The gene calls are TRBV7-9 and TRBJ1-1, with a tentative D call TRBD1 (5 bases). CDR1 and CDR2 from the germline V gene are SEHNR and FQNEAQ (reference sequence). The CDR3 spans 12 residues. The chain's CDR3 is CAGREGNTEAFF. The CDR3 coding sequence is TGTGCCGGCAGGGAAGGGAACACTGAAGCTTTCTTT. Combining the CDR3 with reference TRBV7-9 and TRBJ1-1 gives the whole variable domain DTGVSQNPRHKITKRGQNVTFRCDPISEHNRLYWYRQTLGQGPEFLTYFQNEAQLEKSRLLSDRFSAERPKGSFSTLEIQRTEQGDSAMYLCAGREGNTEAFFGQGTRLTVV.